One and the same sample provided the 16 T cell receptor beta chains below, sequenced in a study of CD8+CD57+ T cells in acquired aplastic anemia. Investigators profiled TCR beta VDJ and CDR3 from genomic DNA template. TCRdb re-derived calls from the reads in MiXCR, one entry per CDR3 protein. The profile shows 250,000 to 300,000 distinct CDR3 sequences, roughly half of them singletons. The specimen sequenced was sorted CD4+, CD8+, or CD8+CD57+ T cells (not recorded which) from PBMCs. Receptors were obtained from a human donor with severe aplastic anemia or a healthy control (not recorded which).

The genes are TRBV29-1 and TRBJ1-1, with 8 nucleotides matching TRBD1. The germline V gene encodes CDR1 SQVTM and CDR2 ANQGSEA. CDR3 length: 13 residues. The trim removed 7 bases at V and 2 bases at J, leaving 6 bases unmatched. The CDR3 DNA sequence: TGCAGCGCTGGACAGGGTCACAACACTGAAGCTTTCTTT. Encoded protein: CSAGQGHNTEAFF.

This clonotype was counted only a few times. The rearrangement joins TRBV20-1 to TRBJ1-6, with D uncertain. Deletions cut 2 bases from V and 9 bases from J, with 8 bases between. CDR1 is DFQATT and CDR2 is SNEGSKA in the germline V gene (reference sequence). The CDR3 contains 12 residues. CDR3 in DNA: TGCAGTGCTAGAACGTTGGGTTCACCCCTCCACTTT. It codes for CSARTLGSPLHF.

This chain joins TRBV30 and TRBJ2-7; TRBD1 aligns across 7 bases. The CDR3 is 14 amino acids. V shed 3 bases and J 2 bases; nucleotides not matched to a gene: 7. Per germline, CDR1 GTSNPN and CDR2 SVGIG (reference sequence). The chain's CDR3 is CAWRQGVQTYEQYF. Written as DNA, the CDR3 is TGTGCCTGGAGGCAGGGGGTTCAAACCTACGAGCAGTACTTC. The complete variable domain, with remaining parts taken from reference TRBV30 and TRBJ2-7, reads SQTIHQWPATLVQPVGSPLSLECTVEGTSNPNLYWYRQAAGRGLQLLFYSVGIGQISSEVPQNLSASRPQDRQFILSSKKLLLSDSGFYLCAWRQGVQTYEQYFGPGTRLTVT.

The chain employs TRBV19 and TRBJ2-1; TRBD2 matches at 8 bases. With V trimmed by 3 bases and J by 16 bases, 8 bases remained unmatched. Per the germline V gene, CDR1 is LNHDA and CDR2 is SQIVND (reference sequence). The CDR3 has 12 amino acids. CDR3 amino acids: CASSITGGAQFF. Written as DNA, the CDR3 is TGTGCCAGTAGTATCACCGGGGGGGCACAATTCTTC.

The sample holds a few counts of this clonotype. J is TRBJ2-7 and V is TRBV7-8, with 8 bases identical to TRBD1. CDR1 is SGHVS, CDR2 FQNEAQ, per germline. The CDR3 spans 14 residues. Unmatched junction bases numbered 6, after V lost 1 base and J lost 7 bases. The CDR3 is CASSLGQGAKEQYF. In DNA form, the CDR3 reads TGTGCCAGCAGCTTAGGGCAGGGGGCAAAAGAGCAGTACTTC.

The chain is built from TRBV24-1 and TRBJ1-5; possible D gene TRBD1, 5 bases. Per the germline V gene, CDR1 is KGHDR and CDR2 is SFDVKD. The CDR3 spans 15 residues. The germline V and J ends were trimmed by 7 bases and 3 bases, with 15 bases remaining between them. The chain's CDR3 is CATSGGGPFNQPQHF. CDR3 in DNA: TGTGCCACCAGCGGGGGAGGTCCGTTCAATCAGCCCCAGCATTTT.

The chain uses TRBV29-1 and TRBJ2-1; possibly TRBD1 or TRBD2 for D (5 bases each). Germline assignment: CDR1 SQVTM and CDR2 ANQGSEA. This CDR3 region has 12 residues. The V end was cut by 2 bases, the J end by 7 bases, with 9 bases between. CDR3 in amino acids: CSVEKGPNEQFF. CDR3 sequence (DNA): TGCAGCGTTGAAAAGGGACCAAATGAGCAGTTCTTC.

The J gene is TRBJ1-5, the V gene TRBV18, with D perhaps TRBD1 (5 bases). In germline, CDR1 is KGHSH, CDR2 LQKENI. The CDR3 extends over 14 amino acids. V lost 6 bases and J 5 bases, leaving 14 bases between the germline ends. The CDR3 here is CASSAGGTDQPQHF. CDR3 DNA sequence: TGTGCCAGCTCCGCCGGGGGAACGGATCAGCCCCAGCATTTT.

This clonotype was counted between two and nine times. The chain's CDR3 is CASSQDDWDRDYGYTF. The DNA of the CDR3 is TGTGCCAGCAGCCAAGACGATTGGGACAGGGACTATGGCTACACCTTC. The chain uses TRBV4-2 and TRBJ1-2; 9 positions agree with TRBD1. The CDR3 runs to 16 residues. From germline, CDR1 is LGHNA and CDR2 YNFKEQ. J was trimmed by 3 bases and V by 0 bases; bases with no gene match: 5.

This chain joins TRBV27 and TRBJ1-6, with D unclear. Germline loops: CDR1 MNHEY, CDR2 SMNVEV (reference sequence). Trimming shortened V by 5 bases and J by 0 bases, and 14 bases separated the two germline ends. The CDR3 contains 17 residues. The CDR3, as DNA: TGTGCCAGCAGTCTCCGGGCAAAAGACTCCTATAATTCACCCCTCCACTTT. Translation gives CASSLRAKDSYNSPLHF.

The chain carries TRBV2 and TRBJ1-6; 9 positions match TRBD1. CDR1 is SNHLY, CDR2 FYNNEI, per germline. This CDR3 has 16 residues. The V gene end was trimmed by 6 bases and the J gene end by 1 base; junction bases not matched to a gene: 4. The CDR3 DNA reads TGTGCCAGCAGGGGACAGGGACTTTCCTATAATTCACCCCTCCACTTT. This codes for CASRGQGLSYNSPLHF.

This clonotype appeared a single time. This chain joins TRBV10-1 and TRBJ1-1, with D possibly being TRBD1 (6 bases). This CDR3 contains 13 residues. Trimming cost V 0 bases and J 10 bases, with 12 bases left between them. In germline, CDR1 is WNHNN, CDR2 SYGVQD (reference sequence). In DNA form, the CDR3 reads TGCGCCAGCAGTGAGTCCGAGGGCAGGGGAGCTTTCTTT. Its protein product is CASSESEGRGAFF.

The CDR3 is CATSDPGQGHSETQYF. CDR3 DNA sequence: TGTGCCACCAGTGATCCCGGACAGGGGCACAGTGAGACCCAGTACTTC. The genes are TRBV24-1 and TRBJ2-5; 9 bases map to TRBD1. The germline gives CDR1 KGHDR, CDR2 SFDVKD. The V gene end was trimmed by 3 bases and the J gene end by 5 bases; junction bases not matched to a gene: 9. The CDR3 runs to 16 residues.

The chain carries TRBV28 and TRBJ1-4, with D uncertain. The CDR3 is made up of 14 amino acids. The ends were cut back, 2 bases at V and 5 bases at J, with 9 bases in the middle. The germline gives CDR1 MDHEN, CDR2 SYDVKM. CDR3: CASSLGNQNEKLFF. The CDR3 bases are TGTGCCAGCAGTTTAGGGAACCAAAATGAAAAACTGTTTTTT.

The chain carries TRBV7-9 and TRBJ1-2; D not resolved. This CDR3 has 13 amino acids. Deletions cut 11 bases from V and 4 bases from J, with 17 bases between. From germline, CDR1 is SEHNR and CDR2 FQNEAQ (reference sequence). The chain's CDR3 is CALYGPAIYGYTF. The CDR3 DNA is TGTGCCCTGTATGGACCGGCTATCTATGGCTACACCTTC.

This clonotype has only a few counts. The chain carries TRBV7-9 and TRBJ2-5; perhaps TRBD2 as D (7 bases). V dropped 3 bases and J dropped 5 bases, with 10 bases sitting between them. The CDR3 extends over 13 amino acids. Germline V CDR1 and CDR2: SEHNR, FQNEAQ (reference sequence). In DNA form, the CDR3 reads TGTGCCAGCAGCTTTGGGGGGGCGGAGACCCAGTACTTC. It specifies CASSFGGAETQYF.